This TCR beta chain was identified during a study of blood T cell repertoires in COVID-19. Cohort placement rested on clinical history that participants reported themselves. Trimming took 7 bases from V and 0 from J; bases not matched to a gene: 10. CDR1 is KGHDR, CDR2 SFDVKD, per germline. This CDR3 is 17 amino acids long. The repertoire was sequenced with immunoSEQ multiplex PCR; TCRdb's copy has only in-frame clones and lacks some. The table lists around 480,000 clones, approximately 86% of them singletons. The receptor comes from a woman younger than 30 who had recovered from COVID-19. The genes are TRBV24-1 and TRBJ1-4, with 7 bases matching TRBD1. The source material was PBMCs or T cells enriched from blood (not recorded which). CDR3: CATRETGVHATNEKLFF. CDR3 sequence (DNA): TGTGCCACCAGAGAAACAGGGGTCCATGCAACTAATGAAAAACTGTTTTTT.